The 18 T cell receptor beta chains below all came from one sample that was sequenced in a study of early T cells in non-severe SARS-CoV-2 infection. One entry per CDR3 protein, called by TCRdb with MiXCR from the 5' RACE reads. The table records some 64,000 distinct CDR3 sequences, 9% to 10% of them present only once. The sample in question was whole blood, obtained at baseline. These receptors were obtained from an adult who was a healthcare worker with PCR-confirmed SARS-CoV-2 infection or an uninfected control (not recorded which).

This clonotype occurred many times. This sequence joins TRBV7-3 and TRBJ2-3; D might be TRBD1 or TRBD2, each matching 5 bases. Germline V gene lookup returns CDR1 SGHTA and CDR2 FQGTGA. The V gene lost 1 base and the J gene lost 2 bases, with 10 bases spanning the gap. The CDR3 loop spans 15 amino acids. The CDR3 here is CASSLIGDVTDTQYF. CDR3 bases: TGTGCCAGCAGCTTAATAGGGGACGTCACAGATACGCAGTATTTT.

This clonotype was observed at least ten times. In DNA, the CDR3 is TGTGCCAGCAGCTTAGACGGGGTAGCCAAAAACATTCAGTACTTC. Its protein is CASSLDGVAKNIQYF. This chain joins TRBV11-1 and TRBJ2-4, with D tentatively TRBD2 (5 bases). Trimming took off 1 base at V and 0 bases at J, with 7 bases between the two ends. Per germline, CDR1 SGHAT and CDR2 FQDESV (reference sequence). The CDR3 length is 15 residues.

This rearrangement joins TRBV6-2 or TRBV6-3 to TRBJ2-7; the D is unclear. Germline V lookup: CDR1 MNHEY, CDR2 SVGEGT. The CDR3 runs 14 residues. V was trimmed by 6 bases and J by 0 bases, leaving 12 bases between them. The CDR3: CASRGGGSSYEQYF. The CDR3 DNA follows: TGTGCCAGCAGGGGTGGTGGCAGCTCCTACGAGCAGTACTTC.

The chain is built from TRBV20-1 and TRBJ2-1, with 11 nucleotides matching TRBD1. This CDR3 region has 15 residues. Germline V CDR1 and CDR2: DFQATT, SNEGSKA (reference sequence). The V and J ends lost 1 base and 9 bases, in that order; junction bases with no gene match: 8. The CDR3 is CSARAGQGAGGEQFF. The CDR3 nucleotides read TGCAGTGCTAGAGCCGGACAGGGGGCTGGAGGTGAGCAGTTCTTC.

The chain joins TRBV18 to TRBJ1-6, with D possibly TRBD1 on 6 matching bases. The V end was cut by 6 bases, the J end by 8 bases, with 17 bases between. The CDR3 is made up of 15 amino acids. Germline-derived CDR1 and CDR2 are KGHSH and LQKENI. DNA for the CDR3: TGTGCCAGCTCGCGATCCAGGGGTCTGGATTCACCCCTCCACTTT. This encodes CASSRSRGLDSPLHF. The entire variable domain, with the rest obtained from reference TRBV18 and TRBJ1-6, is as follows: NAGVMQNPRHLVRRRGQEARLRCSPMKGHSHVYWYRQLPEEGLKFMVYLQKENIIDESGMPKERFSAEFPKEGPSILRIQQVVRGDSAAYFCASSRSRGLDSPLHFGNGTRLTVT.

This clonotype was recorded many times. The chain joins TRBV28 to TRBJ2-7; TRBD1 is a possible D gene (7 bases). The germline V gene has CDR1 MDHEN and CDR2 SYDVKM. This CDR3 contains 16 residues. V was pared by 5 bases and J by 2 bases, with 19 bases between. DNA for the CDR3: TGTGCCAGCAGTCCTACCGTCGGCAGGGGGGCCTACGAGCAGTACTTC. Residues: CASSPTVGRGAYEQYF.

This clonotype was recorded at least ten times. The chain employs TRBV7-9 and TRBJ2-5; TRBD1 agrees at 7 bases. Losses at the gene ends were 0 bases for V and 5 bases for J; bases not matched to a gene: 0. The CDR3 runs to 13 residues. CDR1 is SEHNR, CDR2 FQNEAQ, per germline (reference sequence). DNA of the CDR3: TGTGCCAGCAGCTTAGCAGGGGGCGAGACCCAGTACTTC. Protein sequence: CASSLAGGETQYF.

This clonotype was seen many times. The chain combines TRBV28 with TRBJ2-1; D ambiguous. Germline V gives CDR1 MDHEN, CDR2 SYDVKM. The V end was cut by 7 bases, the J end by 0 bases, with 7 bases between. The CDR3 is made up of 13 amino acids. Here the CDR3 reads CASNPGSYNEQFF. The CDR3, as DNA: TGTGCCAGCAATCCGGGCTCCTACAATGAGCAGTTCTTC.

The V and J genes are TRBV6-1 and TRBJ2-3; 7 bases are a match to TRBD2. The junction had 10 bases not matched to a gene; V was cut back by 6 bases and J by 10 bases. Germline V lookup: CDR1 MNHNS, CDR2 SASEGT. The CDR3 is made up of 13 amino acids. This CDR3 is CASSVRGGDAQYF. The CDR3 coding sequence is TGTGCCAGCAGCGTACGCGGGGGAGACGCGCAGTATTTT.

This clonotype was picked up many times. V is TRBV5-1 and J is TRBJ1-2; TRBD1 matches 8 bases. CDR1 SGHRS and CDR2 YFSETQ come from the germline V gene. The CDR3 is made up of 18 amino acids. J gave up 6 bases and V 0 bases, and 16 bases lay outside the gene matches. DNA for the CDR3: TGCGCCAGCAGCTTGGGATCCACCGGACAGGGTATTGTCGATGGCTACACCTTC. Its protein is CASSLGSTGQGIVDGYTF.

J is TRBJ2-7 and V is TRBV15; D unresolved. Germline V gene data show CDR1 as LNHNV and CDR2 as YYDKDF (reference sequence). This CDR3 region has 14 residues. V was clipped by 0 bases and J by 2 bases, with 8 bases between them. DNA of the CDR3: TGTGCCACCAGCAGAGATTGGGCCCCCTACGAGCAGTACTTC. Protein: CATSRDWAPYEQYF.

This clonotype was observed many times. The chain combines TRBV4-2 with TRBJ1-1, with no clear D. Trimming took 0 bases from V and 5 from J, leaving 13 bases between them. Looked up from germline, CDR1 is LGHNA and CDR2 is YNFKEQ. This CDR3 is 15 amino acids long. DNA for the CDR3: TGTGCCAGCAGCCAAGAGCTAAAGACGGGAACTGAAGCTTTCTTT. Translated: CASSQELKTGTEAFF.

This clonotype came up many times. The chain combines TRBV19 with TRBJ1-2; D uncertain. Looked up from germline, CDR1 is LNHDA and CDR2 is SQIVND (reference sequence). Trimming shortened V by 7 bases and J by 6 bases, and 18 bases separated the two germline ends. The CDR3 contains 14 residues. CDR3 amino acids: CASISLSYSDGYTF. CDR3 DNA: TGTGCCAGTATTTCGTTGAGTTACAGCGATGGCTACACCTTC.

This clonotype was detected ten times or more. The CDR3 region is CAWSVLAKNTEAFF. CDR3 bases: TGTGCCTGGAGTGTCTTGGCAAAGAACACTGAAGCTTTCTTT. This chain uses TRBV30 with TRBJ1-1; D remains ambiguous. The germline V and J ends were trimmed by 0 bases and 1 base, with 9 bases remaining between them. This CDR3 comprises 14 residues. Germline assignment: CDR1 GTSNPN and CDR2 SVGIG (reference sequence).

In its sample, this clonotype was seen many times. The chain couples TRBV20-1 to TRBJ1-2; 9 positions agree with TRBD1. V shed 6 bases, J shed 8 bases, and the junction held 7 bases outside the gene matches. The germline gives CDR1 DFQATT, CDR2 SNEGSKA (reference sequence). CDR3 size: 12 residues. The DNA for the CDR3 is TGCAGTGCCCAGACAGGGGGTGAGGGCTACACCTTC. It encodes CSAQTGGEGYTF.

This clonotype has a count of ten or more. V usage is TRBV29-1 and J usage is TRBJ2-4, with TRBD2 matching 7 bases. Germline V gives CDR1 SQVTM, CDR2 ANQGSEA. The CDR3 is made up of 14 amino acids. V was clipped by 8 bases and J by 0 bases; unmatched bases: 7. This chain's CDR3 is CSIQGGLAKNIQYF. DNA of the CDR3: TGCAGCATCCAGGGAGGGTTAGCCAAAAACATTCAGTACTTC.

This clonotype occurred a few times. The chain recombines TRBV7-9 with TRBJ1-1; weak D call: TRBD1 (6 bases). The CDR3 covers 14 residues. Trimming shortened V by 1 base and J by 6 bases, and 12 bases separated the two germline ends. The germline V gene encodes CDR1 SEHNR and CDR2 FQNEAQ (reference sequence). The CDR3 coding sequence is TGTGCCAGCAGCTTAGTTACAGGGAAGCCTGAAGCTTTCTTT. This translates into CASSLVTGKPEAFF.

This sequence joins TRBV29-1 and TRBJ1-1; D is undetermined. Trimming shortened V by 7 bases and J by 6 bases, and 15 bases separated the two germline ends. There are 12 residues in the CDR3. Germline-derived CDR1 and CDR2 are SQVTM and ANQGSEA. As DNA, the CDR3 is TGCAGCGCCGGGTTTGACCGTGCTGAAGCTTTCTTT. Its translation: CSAGFDRAEAFF. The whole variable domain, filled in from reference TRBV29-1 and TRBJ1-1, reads SAVISQKPSRDICQRGTSLTIQCQVDSQVTMMFWYRQQPGQSLTLIATANQGSEATYESGFVIDKFPISRPNLTFSTLTVSNMSPEDSSIYLCSAGFDRAEAFFGQGTRLTVV.